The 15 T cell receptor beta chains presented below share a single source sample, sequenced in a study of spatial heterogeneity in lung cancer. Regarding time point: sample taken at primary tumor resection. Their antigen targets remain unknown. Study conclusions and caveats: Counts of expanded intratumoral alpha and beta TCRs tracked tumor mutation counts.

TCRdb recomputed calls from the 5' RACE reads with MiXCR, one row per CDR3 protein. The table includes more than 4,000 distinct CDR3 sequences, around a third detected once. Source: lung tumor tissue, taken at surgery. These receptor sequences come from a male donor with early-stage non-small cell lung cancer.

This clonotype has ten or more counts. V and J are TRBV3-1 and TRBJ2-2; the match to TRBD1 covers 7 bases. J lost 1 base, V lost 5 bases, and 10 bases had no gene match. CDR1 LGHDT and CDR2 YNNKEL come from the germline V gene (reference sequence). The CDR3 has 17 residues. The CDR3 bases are TGTGCCAGCAGCTCGCCCTCGACAGGGAGGAACACCGGGGAGCTGTTTTTT. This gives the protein CASSSPSTGRNTGELFF. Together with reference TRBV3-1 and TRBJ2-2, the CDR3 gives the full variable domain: DTAVSQTPKYLVTQMGNDKSIKCEQNLGHDTMYWYKQDSKKFLKIMFSYNNKELIINETVPNRFSPKSPDKAHLNLHINSLELGDSAVYFCASSSPSTGRNTGELFFGEGSRLTVL.

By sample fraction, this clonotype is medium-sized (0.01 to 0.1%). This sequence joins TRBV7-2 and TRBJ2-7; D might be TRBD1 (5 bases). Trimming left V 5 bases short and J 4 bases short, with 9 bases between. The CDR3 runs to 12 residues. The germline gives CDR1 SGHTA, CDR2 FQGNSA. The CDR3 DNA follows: TGTGCCAGCAGCCTCCAGGGTTACGAGCAGTACTTC. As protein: CASSLQGYEQYF. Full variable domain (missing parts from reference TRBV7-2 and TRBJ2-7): GAGVSQSPSNKVTEKGKDVELRCDPISGHTALYWYRQSLGQGLEFLIYFQGNSAPDKSGLPSDRFSAERTGGSVSTLTIQRTQQEDSAVYLCASSLQGYEQYFGPGTRLTVT.

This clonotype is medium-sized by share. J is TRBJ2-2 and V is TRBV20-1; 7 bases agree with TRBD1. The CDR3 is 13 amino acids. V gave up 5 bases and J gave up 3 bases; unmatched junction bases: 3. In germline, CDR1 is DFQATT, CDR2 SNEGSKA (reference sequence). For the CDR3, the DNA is TGCAGTGCTTGGACAGGCGACACCGGGGAGCTGTTTTTT. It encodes CSAWTGDTGELFF.

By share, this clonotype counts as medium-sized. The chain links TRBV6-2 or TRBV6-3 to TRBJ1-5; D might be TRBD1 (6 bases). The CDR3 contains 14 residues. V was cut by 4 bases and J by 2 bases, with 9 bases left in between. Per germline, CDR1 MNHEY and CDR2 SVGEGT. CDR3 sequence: CASSWTAGNQPQHF. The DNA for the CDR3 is TGTGCCAGCAGTTGGACAGCCGGCAATCAGCCCCAGCATTTT.

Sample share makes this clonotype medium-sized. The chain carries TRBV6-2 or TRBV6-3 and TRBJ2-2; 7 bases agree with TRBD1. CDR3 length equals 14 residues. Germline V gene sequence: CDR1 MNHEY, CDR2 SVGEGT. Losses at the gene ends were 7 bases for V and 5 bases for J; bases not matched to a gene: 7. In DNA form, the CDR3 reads TGTGCCAGCAAGAGGGGGCGAGGGACCGGGGAGCTGTTTTTT. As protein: CASKRGRGTGELFF.

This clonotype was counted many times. CDR3 residues: CASQLGQQETQYF. The DNA of the CDR3 is TGTGCCAGCCAGCTGGGACAGCAAGAGACCCAGTACTTC. This chain uses TRBV5-6 with TRBJ2-5; TRBD1 matches at 7 bases. Germline CDR1 and CDR2: SGHDT and YYEEEE. The V and J ends lost 7 bases and 2 bases, in that order; junction bases with no gene match: 5. The CDR3 is 13 amino acids.

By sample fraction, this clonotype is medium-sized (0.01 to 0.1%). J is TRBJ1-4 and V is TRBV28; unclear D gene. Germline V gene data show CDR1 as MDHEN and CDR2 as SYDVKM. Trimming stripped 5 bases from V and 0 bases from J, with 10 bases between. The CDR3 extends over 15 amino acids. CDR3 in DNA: TGTGCCAGCAGTCCCGGTATCACAACTAATGAAAAACTGTTTTTT. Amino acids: CASSPGITTNEKLFF. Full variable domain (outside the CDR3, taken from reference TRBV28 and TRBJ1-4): DVKVTQSSRYLVKRTGEKVFLECVQDMDHENMFWYRQDPGLGLRLIYFSYDVKMKEKGDIPEGYSVSREKKERFSLILESASTNQTSMYLCASSPGITTNEKLFFGSGTQLSVL.

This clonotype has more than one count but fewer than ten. The CDR3 region is CASSPQGFGYEQYF. CDR3 nucleotide sequence: TGTGCCAGCTCACCACAGGGTTTTGGGTACGAGCAGTACTTC. V usage is TRBV18 and J usage is TRBJ2-7; D is ambiguous. This CDR3 comprises 14 residues. Germline CDR1 reads KGHSH; CDR2 reads LQKENI. The V gene lost 1 base and the J gene lost 4 bases, with 11 bases spanning the gap. Based on the CDR3 plus reference TRBV18 and TRBJ2-7, the full variable domain is NAGVMQNPRHLVRRRGQEARLRCSPMKGHSHVYWYRQLPEEGLKFMVYLQKENIIDESGMPKERFSAEFPKEGPSILRIQQVVRGDSAAYFCASSPQGFGYEQYFGPGTRLTVT.

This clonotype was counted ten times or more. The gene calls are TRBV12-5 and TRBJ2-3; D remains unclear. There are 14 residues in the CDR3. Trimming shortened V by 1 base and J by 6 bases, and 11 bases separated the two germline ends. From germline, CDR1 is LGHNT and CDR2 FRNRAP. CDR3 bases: TGTGCTAGTGGTTTGGGGCATGTAGGGGATACGCAGTATTTT. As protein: CASGLGHVGDTQYF.

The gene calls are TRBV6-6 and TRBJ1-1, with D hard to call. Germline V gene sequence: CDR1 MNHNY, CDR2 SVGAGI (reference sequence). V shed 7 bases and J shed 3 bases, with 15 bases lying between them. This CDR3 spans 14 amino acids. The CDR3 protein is CASTLDGPYTEAFF. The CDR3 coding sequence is TGTGCCAGCACCTTGGACGGGCCGTACACTGAAGCTTTCTTT.

For the CDR3, the DNA is TGTGCCTCCAAAAGAGCGGGGGGCACAGATACGCAGTATTTT. Translation: CASKRAGGTDTQYF. The chain is built from TRBV19 and TRBJ2-3; the match to TRBD2 covers 8 bases. The germline CDR1 and CDR2 sequences are LNHDA and SQIVND (reference sequence). CDR3 length: 14 amino acids. With 11 bases clipped from V and 1 base from J, the junction kept 8 bases outside the gene matches.

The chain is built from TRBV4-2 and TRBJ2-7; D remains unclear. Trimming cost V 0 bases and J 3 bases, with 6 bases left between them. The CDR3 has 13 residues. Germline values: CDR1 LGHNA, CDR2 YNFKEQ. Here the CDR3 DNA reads TGTGCCAGCAGCCAAGAGGGTGGCTACGAGCAGTACTTC. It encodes CASSQEGGYEQYF.

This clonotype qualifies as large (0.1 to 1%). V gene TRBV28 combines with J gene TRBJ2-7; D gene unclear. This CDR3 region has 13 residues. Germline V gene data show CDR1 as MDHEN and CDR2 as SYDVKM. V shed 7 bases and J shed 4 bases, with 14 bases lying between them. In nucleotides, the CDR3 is TGTGCCAGCATCCCTGACACCTTTTACGAGCAGTACTTC. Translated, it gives CASIPDTFYEQYF.

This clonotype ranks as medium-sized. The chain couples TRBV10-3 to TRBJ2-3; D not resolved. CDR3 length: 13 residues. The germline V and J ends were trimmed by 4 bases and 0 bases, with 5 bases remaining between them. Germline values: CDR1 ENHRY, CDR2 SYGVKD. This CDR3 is CAISVPSTDTQYF. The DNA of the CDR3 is TGTGCCATCAGTGTTCCCAGCACAGATACGCAGTATTTT.

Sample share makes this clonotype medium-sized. In DNA, the CDR3 is TGTGCCACCTCACAGGGGAACACTGAAGCTTTCTTT. This codes for CATSQGNTEAFF. The J gene is TRBJ1-1, the V gene TRBV15, with TRBD1 as a possible D gene (6 bases). The germline gives CDR1 LNHNV, CDR2 YYDKDF (reference sequence). The CDR3 contains 12 residues. V gave up 8 bases and J gave up 1 base, with 8 bases separating them.